A single sample gave rise to the 23 T cell receptor beta chains below, sequenced in a study of blood T cell repertoires in COVID-19. Data came from immunoSEQ multiplex PCR; TCRdb stores just in-frame clones and leaves some out. In the table there are 100,000 to 150,000 clones, more than 70% of which are singletons. What was sequenced was peripheral blood. The receptors originated from an elderly woman with COVID-19, enrolled during active disease.

The rearrangement links TRBV5-4 to TRBJ2-7, with D tentatively TRBD1 (6 bases). This CDR3 has 15 residues. With 3 bases removed from V and 3 bases from J, the gap between germline ends came to 16 bases. The germline gives CDR1 SGHNT, CDR2 YYREEE (reference sequence). CDR3 region: CASSSQGHRDYEQYF. Here the CDR3 DNA reads TGTGCCAGCAGCTCCCAGGGACATCGCGACTACGAGCAGTACTTC.

The V call is TRBV5-1, the J call TRBJ2-3; the match to TRBD2 covers 10 bases. CDR3 length: 17 amino acids. V lost 0 bases and J lost 0; bases outside the gene matches: 4. The germline gives CDR1 SGHRS, CDR2 YFSETQ. The CDR3 nucleotides are TGCGCCAGCAGCTTGGGACTAGCGGGCATAAGCACAGATACGCAGTATTTT. Translated: CASSLGLAGISTDTQYF. The full variable domain, completed using reference TRBV5-1 and TRBJ2-3, is KAGVTQTPRYLIKTRGQQVTLSCSPISGHRSVSWYQQTPGQGLQFLFEYFSETQRNKGNFPGRFSGRQFSNSRSEMNVSTLELGDSALYLCASSLGLAGISTDTQYFGPGTRLTVL.

The CDR3 protein is CASSLEGAGTSVGEQFF. The CDR3 DNA sequence: TGTGCCAGCAGCTTAGAAGGGGCCGGGACTAGCGTTGGTGAGCAGTTCTTC. This chain links TRBV11-2 with TRBJ2-1; 10 bases line up with TRBD2. The CDR3 is made up of 17 amino acids. Trimming removed 0 bases from V and 9 bases from J; junction bases left unmatched: 11. CDR1 and CDR2 (germline): SGHAT, FQNNGV.

DNA for the CDR3: TGTGCCTTAGGGAGGAGGGGACAGATCGTCGACACTGAAGCTTTCTTT. Protein: CALGRRGQIVDTEAFF. The chain joins TRBV11-2 to TRBJ1-1, with TRBD1 matching 7 bases. There are 16 residues in the CDR3. The germline gives CDR1 SGHAT, CDR2 FQNNGV. V shed 11 bases, J shed 3 bases, and the junction held 18 bases outside the gene matches.

The gene calls are TRBV5-4 and TRBJ2-5, with 7 bases identical to TRBD1. The CDR3 covers 14 residues. The ends lost 3 bases at V and 0 bases at J; junction bases unmatched: 2. Germline assignment: CDR1 SGHNT and CDR2 YYREEE (reference sequence). The CDR3 loop is CASSSGTDQETQYF. Written as DNA, the CDR3 is TGTGCCAGCAGCTCCGGGACAGACCAAGAGACCCAGTACTTC.

J is TRBJ1-1 and V is TRBV5-8; D may be TRBD1 (6 bases). Trimming cost V 5 bases and J 3 bases, with 11 bases left between them. The germline gives CDR1 SGHTS, CDR2 YDEGEE. CDR3 length: 13 amino acids. This chain's CDR3 is CASRQGPDTEAFF. As DNA, the CDR3 is TGTGCCAGCAGACAGGGCCCGGACACTGAAGCTTTCTTT.

The CDR3, as DNA: TGTGCCAGCAGCCGGACGATGACAGGATTAAGCTCTGGAAACACCATATATTTT. It is translated as CASSRTMTGLSSGNTIYF. The V and J genes are TRBV5-5 and TRBJ1-3, with a possible D match to TRBD1 (6 bases). V was shortened by 4 bases and J by 0 bases, with 20 bases between the two germline ends. Per germline, CDR1 SGHKS and CDR2 YYEKEE (reference sequence). CDR3 length: 18 amino acids.

The V gene is TRBV20-1, the J gene TRBJ1-2; D remains ambiguous. The germline gives CDR1 DFQATT, CDR2 SNEGSKA (reference sequence). Trimming shortened V by 3 bases and J by 8 bases, and 16 bases separated the two germline ends. This CDR3 has 13 residues. CDR3 coding DNA: TGCAGTGCTAGTCGTCGGGAAAGCTACGGCTACACCTTC. Its protein product is CSASRRESYGYTF.

The chain uses TRBV7-3 and TRBJ2-5; 10 bases are a match to TRBD1. CDR3 length: 18 amino acids. The J segment lost 4 bases and the V segment lost 1 base, leaving 12 bases of the junction unmatched. CDR1 is SGHTA and CDR2 is FQGTGA in the germline V gene. CDR3 sequence reads: CASSLRGGGQGNRETQYF. CDR3 sequence (DNA): TGTGCCAGCAGCTTAAGGGGCGGGGGACAGGGGAACAGAGAGACCCAGTACTTC. Complete variable domain (other parts from reference TRBV7-3 and TRBJ2-5): GAGVSQTPSNKVTEKGKYVELRCDPISGHTALYWYRQSLGQGPEFLIYFQGTGAADDSGLPNDRFFAVRPEGSVSTLKIQRTERGDSAVYLCASSLRGGGQGNRETQYFGPGTRLLVL.

The chain recombines TRBV28 with TRBJ2-3; TRBD2 is a possible D gene (5 bases). The CDR3 is made up of 16 amino acids. CDR1 is MDHEN and CDR2 is SYDVKM in the germline V gene. The V end lost 4 bases, the J end lost 3 bases, and 17 bases lay between the germline ends. CDR3 protein: CASSSGLYSKTDTQYF. CDR3 bases: TGTGCCAGCAGTTCCGGACTCTATTCCAAAACAGATACGCAGTATTTT.

The rearrangement joins TRBV7-9 to TRBJ2-2; D perhaps matches TRBD1 (6 bases). The CDR3 is 14 residues long. V dropped 8 bases and J dropped 4 bases, with 14 bases sitting between them. The germline CDR1 and CDR2 sequences are SEHNR and FQNEAQ (reference sequence). CDR3 DNA sequence: TGTGCCAGCCTGCCGGGACACATCACCGGGGAGCTGTTTTTT. It codes for CASLPGHITGELFF.

This clone showed up just once. CDR3 region: CASSPRLAGNRPYNEQFF. The CDR3 DNA is TGTGCCAGCAGCCCCAGACTAGCGGGAAACCGACCCTACAATGAGCAGTTCTTC. The chain employs TRBV14 and TRBJ2-1, with 11 bases fitting TRBD2. This CDR3 has 18 amino acids. Germline assignment: CDR1 SGHDN and CDR2 FVKESK. V lost 4 bases and J lost 2; bases outside the gene matches: 10.

The V call is TRBV3-1 (or the pseudogene TRBV3-2), the J call TRBJ1-2, with 9 nucleotides matching TRBD1. The CDR3 is 15 amino acids. Looked up from germline, CDR1 is LGHDT and CDR2 is YNNKEL (reference sequence). V was pared by 6 bases and J by 0 bases, with 5 bases of the junction left unmatched. As DNA, the CDR3 is TGTGCCAGCAGGCAGGGACAGGGCCCTAACTATGGCTACACCTTC. Its protein product is CASRQGQGPNYGYTF.

This sequence joins TRBV11-2 and TRBJ1-3; D possibly corresponds to TRBD1 (6 bases). Trimming pared 1 base from V and 4 bases from J, leaving 8 bases between. Germline CDR1 is SGHAT and CDR2 is FQNNGV. This CDR3 comprises 14 residues. The CDR3 region has the DNA TGTGCCAGCAGCTTAGTACAGGGCGGAAACACCATATATTTT. This gives the protein CASSLVQGGNTIYF.

The gene calls are TRBV7-3 and TRBJ2-7, with D possibly being TRBD2 (5 bases). The V end lost 5 bases, the J end lost 0 bases, and 14 bases lay between the germline ends. CDR1 and CDR2 from the germline V gene are SGHTA and FQGTGA. There are 15 residues in the CDR3. For the CDR3, the DNA is TGTGCCAGCAGCCTCGAGGGTGGGCCCTCCTACGAGCAGTACTTC. It specifies CASSLEGGPSYEQYF.

This clone occurred a few times. This chain connects TRBV5-1 to TRBJ2-7; 7 positions agree with TRBD1. The CDR3 length is 15 residues. From germline, CDR1 is SGHRS and CDR2 YFSETQ. V dropped 10 bases and J dropped 5; count of bases not matched to a gene: 18. The CDR3 coding sequence is TGCGCCGCTCCCCTGTCGGACAGGTGTTTCGACGAGCAGTACTTC. The encoded protein is CAAPLSDRCFDEQYF.

The V call is TRBV7-8, the J call TRBJ2-3; TRBD2 matches 8 bases. The trim removed 5 bases at V and 1 base at J, leaving 5 bases unmatched. The CDR3 contains 15 residues. CDR1 is SGHVS and CDR2 is FQNEAQ in the germline V gene. In DNA, the CDR3 is TGTGCCAGCAGCGGACAACTAGCGGGCACAGATACGCAGTATTTT. It translates to CASSGQLAGTDTQYF.

The V gene is TRBV28, the J gene TRBJ2-5; 11 nucleotides agree with TRBD1. Germline CDR1 and CDR2: MDHEN and SYDVKM. The CDR3 is 16 residues long. The ends lost 8 bases at V and 5 bases at J; junction bases unmatched: 13. This CDR3 is CASSLPGTGGAETQYF. CDR3 in DNA: TGTGCCAGCTCACTGCCGGGGACAGGGGGTGCTGAGACCCAGTACTTC.

This chain links TRBV11-3 with TRBJ2-2, with TRBD2 as a possible D gene (5 bases). Trimming took 5 bases from V and 4 from J, leaving 11 bases between them. The CDR3 contains 14 residues. Germline loops: CDR1 SGHNT, CDR2 YENEEA. DNA of the CDR3: TGTGCCAGCAGCCGAGGGTCGGGCACCGGGGAGCTGTTTTTT. Its translation: CASSRGSGTGELFF.

This clone has only a few counts. The chain uses TRBV2 and TRBJ1-1, with a weak D call TRBD1 (6 bases). The CDR3 consists of 14 residues. The germline V and J ends were trimmed by 6 bases and 4 bases, with 15 bases remaining between them. Germline V lookup: CDR1 SNHLY, CDR2 FYNNEI. CDR3 protein: CASRRIQGITEAFF. CDR3 DNA sequence: TGTGCCAGCAGACGAATACAGGGTATCACTGAAGCTTTCTTT.

This clone was detected only once. The gene calls are TRBV7-9 and TRBJ1-1; D call uncertain. The V end was cut by 5 bases, the J end by 6 bases, with 13 bases between. This CDR3 is 13 amino acids long. The germline V gene encodes CDR1 SEHNR and CDR2 FQNEAQ (reference sequence). CDR3 region: CASSVRQIAEAFF. The CDR3 region has the DNA TGTGCCAGCAGCGTACGACAAATTGCTGAAGCTTTCTTT.

The chain couples TRBV28 to TRBJ2-7; the D gene is possibly TRBD1 (6 bases). Germline V gene sequence: CDR1 MDHEN, CDR2 SYDVKM. The CDR3 runs to 15 residues. Trimming removed 6 bases at V and 3 bases at J, with 18 bases between. DNA of the CDR3: TGTGCCAGCAGCCTGAGAGGGACATTGGGCTACGAGCAGTACTTC. Its translation: CASSLRGTLGYEQYF.

This chain joins TRBV7-9 and TRBJ1-3, with 7 positions matching TRBD1. CDR1 SEHNR and CDR2 FQNEAQ come from the germline V gene (reference sequence). Unmatched junction bases numbered 7, after V lost 8 bases and J lost 0 bases. The CDR3 has 15 residues. The CDR3 loop is CASPQGKDSGNTIYF. CDR3 bases: TGTGCCAGCCCACAGGGGAAGGACTCTGGAAACACCATATATTTT. The whole variable domain, filled in from reference TRBV7-9 and TRBJ1-3, reads DTGVSQNPRHKITKRGQNVTFRCDPISEHNRLYWYRQTLGQGPEFLTYFQNEAQLEKSRLLSDRFSAERPKGSFSTLEIQRTEQGDSAMYLCASPQGKDSGNTIYFGEGSWLTVV.